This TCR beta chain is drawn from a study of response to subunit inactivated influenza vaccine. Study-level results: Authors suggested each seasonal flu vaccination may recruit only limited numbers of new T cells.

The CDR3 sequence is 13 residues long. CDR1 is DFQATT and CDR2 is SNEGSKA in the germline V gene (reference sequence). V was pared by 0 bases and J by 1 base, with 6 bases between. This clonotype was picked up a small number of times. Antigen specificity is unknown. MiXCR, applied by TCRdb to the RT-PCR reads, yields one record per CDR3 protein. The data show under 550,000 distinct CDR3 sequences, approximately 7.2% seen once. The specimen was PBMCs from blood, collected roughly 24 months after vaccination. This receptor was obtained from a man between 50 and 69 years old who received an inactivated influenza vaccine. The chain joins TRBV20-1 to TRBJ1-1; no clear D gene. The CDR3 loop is CSARDLRNTEAFF. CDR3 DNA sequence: TGCAGTGCTAGAGATTTAAGGAACACTGAAGCTTTCTTT.